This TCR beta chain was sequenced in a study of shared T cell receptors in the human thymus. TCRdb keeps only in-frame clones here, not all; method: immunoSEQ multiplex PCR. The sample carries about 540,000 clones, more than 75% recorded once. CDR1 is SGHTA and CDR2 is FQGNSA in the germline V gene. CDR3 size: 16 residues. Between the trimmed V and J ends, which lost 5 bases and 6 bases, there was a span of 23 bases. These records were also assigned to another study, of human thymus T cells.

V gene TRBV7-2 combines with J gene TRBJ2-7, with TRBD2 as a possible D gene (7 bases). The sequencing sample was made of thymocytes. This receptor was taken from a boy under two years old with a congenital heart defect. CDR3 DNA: TGTGCCAGCAGCCCCTGGACTACTAGGGGGGGTGCCGAGCAGTACTTC. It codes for CASSPWTTRGGAEQYF.